The 25 T cell receptor beta chains presented below share a single source sample, sequenced in a study of OX40 agonist ivuxolimab in advanced cancers. The data were produced by immunoSEQ multiplex PCR, yet TCRdb's version contains in-frame clones alone and is incomplete. The table lists roughly 69,000 clones, 91% of them singletons. The specimen was CD4+ or CD8+ T cells sorted from blood, collected in a trial of the OX40 agonist ivuxolimab. These receptors came from an adult with an advanced solid tumor such as melanoma, head and neck, liver or kidney cancer.

The chain combines TRBV7-6 with TRBJ1-2; 7 bases are shared with TRBD1. The CDR3 spans 14 residues. Germline CDR1 and CDR2: SGHVS and FNYEAQ. V lost 1 base and J lost 6; bases outside the gene matches: 5. The CDR3 is CASSLGVRGDGYTF. The CDR3, as DNA: TGTGCCAGCAGCTTAGGTGTCAGGGGGGATGGCTACACCTTC.

V and J are TRBV5-5 and TRBJ1-1, with 7 bases aligning to TRBD1. There are 15 residues in the CDR3. CDR1 SGHKS and CDR2 YYEKEE come from the germline V gene (reference sequence). V shed 0 bases and J 6 bases; nucleotides not matched to a gene: 8. The CDR3 nucleotides read TGTGCCAGCAGCTTGGTAAAAGCGGACAGGCCTGAAGCTTTCTTT. Protein sequence: CASSLVKADRPEAFF. Filled out from reference TRBV5-5 and TRBJ1-1, the complete variable domain reads DAGVTQSPTHLIKTRGQQVTLRCSPISGHKSVSWYQQVLGQGPQFIFQYYEKEERGRGNFPDRFSARQFPNYSSELNVNALLLGDSALYLCASSLVKADRPEAFFGQGTRLTVV.

The CDR3 DNA follows: TGTGCCAGCAGTGCGGGTATGGTGGCCCTGACAGCTTACGAGCAGTACTTC. As protein: CASSAGMVALTAYEQYF. The chain uses TRBV2 and TRBJ2-7, with D perhaps TRBD1 (5 bases). The CDR3 extends over 17 amino acids. V lost 4 bases to trimming and J lost 4 bases, with 23 bases between them. In germline, CDR1 is SNHLY, CDR2 FYNNEI.

This chain joins TRBV5-1 and TRBJ2-5, with D unclear. Germline V gives CDR1 SGHRS, CDR2 YFSETQ. V gave up 4 bases and J gave up 1 base, with 2 bases separating them. The length of the CDR3 is 11 residues. The DNA for the CDR3 is TGCGCCAGCAGCACCCAAGAGACCCAGTACTTC. Its protein product is CASSTQETQYF.

The V gene is TRBV6-5, the J gene TRBJ1-1; 7 nucleotides line up with TRBD1. Trimming removed 7 bases from V and 4 bases from J; junction bases left unmatched: 0. In germline, CDR1 is MNHEY, CDR2 SVGAGI. This CDR3 contains 11 residues. CDR3 bases: TGTGCCAGCACAGGGGGCACTGAAGCTTTCTTT. Protein: CASTGGTEAFF.

The chain combines TRBV27 with TRBJ2-7; 8 bases fit TRBD2. The CDR3 is 13 residues long. The trim removed 6 bases at V and 5 bases at J, leaving 6 bases unmatched. Germline V gives CDR1 MNHEY, CDR2 SMNVEV (reference sequence). The CDR3 DNA is TGTGCCAGCAGAAGGACTAGCATCGACGAGCAGTACTTC. Protein product: CASRRTSIDEQYF.

The V and J genes are TRBV18 and TRBJ1-4, with D possibly being TRBD1 (5 bases). The CDR3 is 16 residues long. Germline loops: CDR1 KGHSH, CDR2 LQKENI. The V gene lost 3 bases and the J gene lost 5 bases, with 16 bases spanning the gap. The DNA of the CDR3 is TGTGCCAGCTCACCCCGCCCGGGACTTCTGAATGAAAAACTGTTTTTT. Translation gives CASSPRPGLLNEKLFF.

The chain joins TRBV28 to TRBJ2-7, with D perhaps matching TRBD1 (5 bases). CDR1 and CDR2 (germline): MDHEN, SYDVKM. V was pared by 7 bases and J by 4 bases, with 14 bases between. This CDR3 comprises 13 residues. The CDR3 DNA follows: TGTGCCAGCACAGGAGCAGGGTGGTACGAGCAGTACTTC. The encoded protein is CASTGAGWYEQYF.

The gene calls are TRBV30 and TRBJ2-7, with 7 bases fitting TRBD2. CDR1 GTSNPN and CDR2 SVGIG come from the germline V gene (reference sequence). V was pared by 5 bases and J by 3 bases, with 1 base of the junction left unmatched. CDR3 length equals 11 residues. CDR3 protein: CAWSGGYEQYF. DNA for the CDR3: TGTGCCTGGTCGGGGGGCTACGAGCAGTACTTC.

The V and J genes are TRBV11-2 and TRBJ1-2; a possible D gene is TRBD1 (5 bases). V was pared by 1 base and J by 8 bases, with 14 bases between. The V gene's germline CDR1 is SGHAT and CDR2 FQNNGV. CDR3 length equals 14 residues. CDR3 in amino acids: CASSLAGIPTGYTF. Here the CDR3 DNA reads TGTGCCAGCAGCTTAGCAGGGATCCCTACGGGCTACACCTTC.

This chain uses TRBV14 with TRBJ2-7, with 9 bases aligning to TRBD2. Germline assignment: CDR1 SGHDN and CDR2 FVKESK. V trimming: 1 base; J trimming: 2 bases; junction bases outside the gene matches: 12. The CDR3 spans 18 residues. The CDR3 region is CASSQGVFSGRSAYEQYF. Here the CDR3 DNA reads TGTGCCAGCAGCCAAGGGGTGTTTAGCGGGAGATCGGCCTACGAGCAGTACTTC.

The chain joins TRBV9 to TRBJ2-3; D ambiguous. The CDR3 has 10 amino acids. V lost 7 bases, J lost 5 bases, and 5 bases lay in between. CDR1 is SGDLS, CDR2 YYNGEE, per germline. This chain's CDR3 is CASAGDTQYF. The CDR3 nucleotides are TGTGCCAGCGCCGGAGATACGCAGTATTTT.

The gene calls are TRBV28 and TRBJ2-1; 12 bases match TRBD1. The CDR3 extends over 15 amino acids. With 6 bases clipped from V and 5 bases from J, the junction kept 5 bases outside the gene matches. Germline CDR1 is MDHEN and CDR2 is SYDVKM. CDR3 in amino acids: CASSPGTGGHNEQFF. Here the CDR3 DNA reads TGTGCCAGCAGCCCCGGGACAGGGGGCCACAATGAGCAGTTCTTC.

V is TRBV6-6 and J is TRBJ2-1, with 9 bases that match TRBD2. V shed 0 bases and J 6 bases; nucleotides not matched to a gene: 6. This CDR3 region has 16 residues. In germline, CDR1 is MNHNY, CDR2 SVGAGI (reference sequence). The CDR3: CASSYSRGSGSNEQFF. CDR3 DNA sequence: TGTGCCAGCAGTTACTCCCGAGGTAGCGGGAGCAATGAGCAGTTCTTC.

The chain recombines TRBV28 with TRBJ2-7, with 8 positions matching TRBD1. The CDR3 is made up of 13 amino acids. The J segment lost 7 bases and the V segment lost 9 bases, leaving 11 bases of the junction unmatched. CDR1 and CDR2 from the germline V gene are MDHEN and SYDVKM. For the CDR3, the DNA is TGTGCCAGTTCGGGGCAGGGGGCTAGGGAGCAGTACTTC. Translation gives CASSGQGAREQYF.

The gene calls are TRBV19 and TRBJ2-1, with D maybe TRBD1 (5 bases). The CDR3 is 15 amino acids. Trimming pared 3 bases from V and 8 bases from J, leaving 17 bases between. Germline CDR1 is LNHDA and CDR2 is SQIVND (reference sequence). CDR3 bases: TGTGCCAGTAGTATCCACGGCAGTGGGGCGGATGAGCAGTTCTTC. Translated, it gives CASSIHGSGADEQFF.

The V and J genes are TRBV7-2 and TRBJ2-3; 9 bases align to TRBD1. The V gene end was trimmed by 1 base and the J gene end by 1 base; junction bases not matched to a gene: 3. The CDR3 has 16 amino acids. The germline V gene has CDR1 SGHTA and CDR2 FQGNSA. The CDR3: CASSLDRTGGTDTQYF. For the CDR3, the DNA is TGTGCCAGCAGCTTAGATCGGACAGGGGGCACAGATACGCAGTATTTT.

The chain has TRBV28 and TRBJ2-1; TRBD2 matches at 8 bases. V lost 7 bases to trimming and J lost 7 bases; unmatched junction nucleotides: 15. Germline V gene lookup returns CDR1 MDHEN and CDR2 SYDVKM. The CDR3 is made up of 16 amino acids. This CDR3 is CASTPMRAGGPNEQFF. For the CDR3, the DNA is TGTGCCAGCACCCCAATGAGGGCGGGAGGACCAAATGAGCAGTTCTTC.

This sequence joins TRBV5-1 and TRBJ2-1, with TRBD1 identical over 8 bases. V lost 3 bases and J lost 9; bases outside the gene matches: 8. This CDR3 is 14 amino acids long. Germline CDR1 reads SGHRS; CDR2 reads YFSETQ. CDR3 DNA sequence: TGCGCCAGCAGCTCGCAGGGGGCGCGAGGTGAGCAGTTCTTC. It encodes CASSSQGARGEQFF.

The chain recombines TRBV9 with TRBJ2-3; 8 bases are a match to TRBD1. Germline V gene data show CDR1 as SGDLS and CDR2 as YYNGEE. The CDR3 extends over 17 amino acids. V dropped 3 bases and J dropped 3; count of bases not matched to a gene: 12. The CDR3 spells CASSERPGGTSTDTQYF. The CDR3 DNA sequence: TGTGCCAGCAGCGAGAGACCAGGGGGCACCTCGACAGATACGCAGTATTTT.

This clone was seen only once. The chain has TRBV19 and TRBJ2-5; 8 bases fit TRBD1. Germline CDR1 is LNHDA and CDR2 is SQIVND (reference sequence). The length of the CDR3 is 16 residues. V lost 5 bases, J lost 4 bases, and 12 bases stayed unmatched. As DNA, the CDR3 is TGTGCCAGTAGTGCGGGGACAGGCGGTTTTACAGAGACCCAGTACTTC. This encodes CASSAGTGGFTETQYF.

The chain combines TRBV7-9 with TRBJ1-5; D is unclear. CDR3 length: 13 amino acids. V was cut by 8 bases and J by 5 bases, with 13 bases left in between. Germline CDR1 reads SEHNR; CDR2 reads FQNEAQ (reference sequence). CDR3 sequence (DNA): TGTGCCAGCGCAGCGGGCGTACATCAGCCCCAGCATTTT. Translating it yields CASAAGVHQPQHF.

This clone has a handful of counts. The CDR3 spells CASTRGGAAGWDQETQYF. CDR3 sequence (DNA): TGTGCCAGCACCAGAGGAGGGGCTGCTGGATGGGACCAAGAGACCCAGTACTTC. The chain uses TRBV7-8 and TRBJ2-5; D might be TRBD2 (6 bases). V lost 7 bases to trimming and J lost 0 bases, with 24 bases between them. CDR3 size: 18 residues. Germline assignment: CDR1 SGHVS and CDR2 FQNEAQ. The whole variable domain, remainder taken from reference TRBV7-8 and TRBJ2-5, is GAGVSQSPRYKVAKRGQDVALRCDPISGHVSLFWYQQALGQGPEFLTYFQNEAQLDKSGLPSDRFFAERPEGSVSTLKIQRTQQEDSAVYLCASTRGGAAGWDQETQYFGPGTRLLVL.

The CDR3 nucleotides are TGTGCCAGCAGCTTTCGGGCAGCAAGCTCCTACGAGCAGTACTTC. This codes for CASSFRAASSYEQYF. The V gene is TRBV5-6, the J gene TRBJ2-7; D gene uncertain. Germline V gene lookup returns CDR1 SGHDT and CDR2 YYEEEE. V shed 2 bases and J shed 0 bases, with 12 bases lying between them. CDR3 length: 15 amino acids.

V is TRBV18 and J is TRBJ1-6; D uncertain. V lost 6 bases, J lost 8 bases, and 14 bases lay in between. The CDR3 consists of 14 residues. Germline-derived CDR1 and CDR2 are KGHSH and LQKENI. CDR3 protein: CASSPRSLDSPLHF. The CDR3 coding sequence is TGTGCCAGCTCCCCGAGGAGTTTGGATTCACCCCTCCACTTT.